This T cell receptor beta chain comes out of a study of read filtering for tumor transcriptome and immune sequencing. About the study: RNA-seq yielded only about 75 to 1273 TCR reads, IR-seq about 4 to 10.27 million.

Molecular barcoded adaptors covering alpha/delta and beta/gamma chains were used on approximately 400 ng RNA. TCRdb redid the calling of the reads with MiXCR, one entry per CDR3 protein. The sample has roughly 60,000 distinct CDR3 sequences; 20% to 25% are singletons. The ends were cut back, 6 bases at V and 6 bases at J, with 8 bases in the middle. The germline gives CDR1 SGHDT, CDR2 YYEEEE. The CDR3 is 11 amino acids. This clonotype appeared many times. Every patient had bone marrow sampled while the disease was active. The V gene is TRBV5-6, the J gene TRBJ2-3, with no clear D. This receptor was identified in a donor aged 40 or over with multiple myeloma. The sequenced material came from a population of CD138-negative cells sorted from bone marrow. The CDR3 DNA sequence: TGTGCCAGCACCTTAGGGGATACGCAGTATTTT. Translation gives CASTLGDTQYF.